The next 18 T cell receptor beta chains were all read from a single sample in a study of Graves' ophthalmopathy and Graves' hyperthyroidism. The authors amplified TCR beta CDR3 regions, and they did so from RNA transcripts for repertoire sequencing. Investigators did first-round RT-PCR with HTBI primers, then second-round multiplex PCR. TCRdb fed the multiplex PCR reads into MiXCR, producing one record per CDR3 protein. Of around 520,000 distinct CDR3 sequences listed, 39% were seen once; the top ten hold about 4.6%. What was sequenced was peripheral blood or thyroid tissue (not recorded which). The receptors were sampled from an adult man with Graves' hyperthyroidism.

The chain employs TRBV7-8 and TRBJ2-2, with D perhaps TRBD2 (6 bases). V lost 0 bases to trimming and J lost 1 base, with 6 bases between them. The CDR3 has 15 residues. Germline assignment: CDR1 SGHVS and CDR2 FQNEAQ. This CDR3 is CASSLAEGNTGELFF. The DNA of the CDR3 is TGTGCCAGCAGCTTAGCGGAGGGGAACACCGGGGAGCTGTTTTTT.

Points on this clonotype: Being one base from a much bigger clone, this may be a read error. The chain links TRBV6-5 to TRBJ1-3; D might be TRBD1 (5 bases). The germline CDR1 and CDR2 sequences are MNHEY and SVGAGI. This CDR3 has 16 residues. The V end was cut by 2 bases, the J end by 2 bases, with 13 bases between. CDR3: CASSYHSWGTGNTIYF. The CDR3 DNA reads TGTGCCAGCAGTTACCACTCCTGGGGGACTGGAAACACCATATATTTT.

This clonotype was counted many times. CDR3 coding DNA: TGTGCCAGCAGCCAAGATGCGGCGCGGGCAGCTTTCTTT. This gives the protein CASSQDAARAAFF. The rearrangement links TRBV14 to TRBJ1-1; D ambiguous. The V end was cut by 0 bases, the J end by 10 bases, with 12 bases between. The CDR3 extends over 13 amino acids. Germline CDR1 and CDR2: SGHDN and FVKESK.

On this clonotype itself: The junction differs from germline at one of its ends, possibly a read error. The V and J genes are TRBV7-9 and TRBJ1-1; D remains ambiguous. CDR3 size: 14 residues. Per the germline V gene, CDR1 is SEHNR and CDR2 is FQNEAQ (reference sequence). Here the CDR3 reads CASSPGVAGTEAFF. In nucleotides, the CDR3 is TGCGCCAGCAGCCCTGGGGTAGCGGGCACTGAAGCTTTCTTT.

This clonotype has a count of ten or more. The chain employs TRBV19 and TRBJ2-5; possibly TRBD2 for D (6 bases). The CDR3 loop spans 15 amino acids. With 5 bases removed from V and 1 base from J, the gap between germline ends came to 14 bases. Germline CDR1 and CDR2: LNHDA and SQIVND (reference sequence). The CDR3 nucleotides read TGTGCCAGTAGTGCCGTCGTGGGGGGCCAAGAGACCCAGTACTTC. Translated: CASSAVVGGQETQYF.

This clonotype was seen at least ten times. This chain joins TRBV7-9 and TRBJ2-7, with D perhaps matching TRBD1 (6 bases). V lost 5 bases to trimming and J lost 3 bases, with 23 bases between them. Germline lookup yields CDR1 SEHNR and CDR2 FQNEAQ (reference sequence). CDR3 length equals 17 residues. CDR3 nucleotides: TGTGCCAGCAGCACCAAGGGACGGGGACATGAGGACTACGAGCAGTACTTC. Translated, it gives CASSTKGRGHEDYEQYF.

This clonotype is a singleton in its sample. CDR3: CASIPGQGASEQYF. The CDR3 DNA follows: TGTGCCAGCATCCCGGGACAGGGGGCTTCCGAGCAGTACTTC. The chain recombines TRBV25-1 with TRBJ2-7; 12 positions agree with TRBD1. The CDR3 has 14 amino acids. From germline, CDR1 is MGHDK and CDR2 SYGVNS. V lost 7 bases to trimming and J lost 6 bases; unmatched junction nucleotides: 7.

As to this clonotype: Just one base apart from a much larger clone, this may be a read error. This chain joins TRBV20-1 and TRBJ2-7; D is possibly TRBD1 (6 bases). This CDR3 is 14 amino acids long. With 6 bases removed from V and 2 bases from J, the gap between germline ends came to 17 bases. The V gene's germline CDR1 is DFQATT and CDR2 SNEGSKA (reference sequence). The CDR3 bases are TGCAGTGCAACCCGGGACACCGCGGCCTACGAGCAGTACTTC. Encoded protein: CSATRDTAAYEQYF.

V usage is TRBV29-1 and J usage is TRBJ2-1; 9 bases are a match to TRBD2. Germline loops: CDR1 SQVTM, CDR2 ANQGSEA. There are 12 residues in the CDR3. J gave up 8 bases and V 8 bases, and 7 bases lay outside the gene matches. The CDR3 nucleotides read TGCAGCTACGGGCGGGAGGGATATGAGCAGTTCTTC. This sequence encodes CSYGREGYEQFF.

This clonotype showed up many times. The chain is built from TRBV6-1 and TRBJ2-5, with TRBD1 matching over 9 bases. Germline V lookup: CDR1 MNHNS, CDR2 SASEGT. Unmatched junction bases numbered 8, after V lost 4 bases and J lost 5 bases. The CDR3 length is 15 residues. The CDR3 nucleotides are TGTGCCAGCAGTGCCCGGACAGGGGCTAGGGAGACCCAGTACTTC. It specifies CASSARTGARETQYF.

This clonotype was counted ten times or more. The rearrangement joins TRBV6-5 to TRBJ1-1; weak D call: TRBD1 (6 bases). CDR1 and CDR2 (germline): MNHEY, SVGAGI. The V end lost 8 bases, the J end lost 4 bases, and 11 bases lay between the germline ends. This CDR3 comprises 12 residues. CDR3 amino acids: CASLTGTTEAFF. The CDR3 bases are TGTGCCAGCTTAACAGGGACCACTGAAGCTTTCTTT.

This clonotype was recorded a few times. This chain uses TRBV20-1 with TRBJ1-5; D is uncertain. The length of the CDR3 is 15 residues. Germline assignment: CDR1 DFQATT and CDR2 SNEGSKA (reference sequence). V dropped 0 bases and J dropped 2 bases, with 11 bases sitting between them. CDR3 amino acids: CSARDRWSRNQPQHF. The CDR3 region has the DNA TGCAGTGCTAGAGATAGGTGGAGTCGCAATCAGCCCCAGCATTTT.

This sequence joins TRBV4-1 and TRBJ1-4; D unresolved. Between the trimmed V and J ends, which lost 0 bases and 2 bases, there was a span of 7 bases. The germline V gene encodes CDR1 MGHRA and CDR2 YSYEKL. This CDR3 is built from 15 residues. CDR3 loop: CASSQDPGTNEKLFF. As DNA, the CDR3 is TGCGCCAGCAGCCAAGATCCGGGGACTAATGAAAAACTGTTTTTT.

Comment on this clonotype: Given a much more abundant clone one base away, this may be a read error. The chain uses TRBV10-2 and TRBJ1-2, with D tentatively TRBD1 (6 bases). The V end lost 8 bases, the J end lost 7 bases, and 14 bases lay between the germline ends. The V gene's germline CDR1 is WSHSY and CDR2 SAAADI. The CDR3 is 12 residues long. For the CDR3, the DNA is TGCGCCAGCGGACAGCCTGGGGGTGGCTACACCTTC. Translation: CASGQPGGGYTF.

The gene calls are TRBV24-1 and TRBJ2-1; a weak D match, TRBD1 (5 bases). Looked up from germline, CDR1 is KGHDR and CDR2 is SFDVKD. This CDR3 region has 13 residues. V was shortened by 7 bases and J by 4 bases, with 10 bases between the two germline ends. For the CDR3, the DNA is TGTGCCACCAGGAAGACAGAATACAATGAGCAGTTCTTC. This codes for CATRKTEYNEQFF.

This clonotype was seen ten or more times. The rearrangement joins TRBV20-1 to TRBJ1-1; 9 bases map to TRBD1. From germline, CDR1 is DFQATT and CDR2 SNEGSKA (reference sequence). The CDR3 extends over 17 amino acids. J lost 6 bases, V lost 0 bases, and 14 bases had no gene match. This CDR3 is CSARELGQRRQGAEAFF. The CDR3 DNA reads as TGCAGTGCTAGAGAGTTGGGACAGCGAAGACAGGGGGCTGAAGCTTTCTTT.

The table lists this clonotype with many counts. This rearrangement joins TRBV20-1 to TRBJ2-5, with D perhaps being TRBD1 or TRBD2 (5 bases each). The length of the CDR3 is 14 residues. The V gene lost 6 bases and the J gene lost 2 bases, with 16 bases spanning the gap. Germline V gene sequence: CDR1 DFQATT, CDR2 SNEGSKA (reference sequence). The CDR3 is CSATDGTRQETQYF. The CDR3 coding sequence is TGCAGTGCCACGGACGGGACGCGTCAAGAGACCCAGTACTTC.

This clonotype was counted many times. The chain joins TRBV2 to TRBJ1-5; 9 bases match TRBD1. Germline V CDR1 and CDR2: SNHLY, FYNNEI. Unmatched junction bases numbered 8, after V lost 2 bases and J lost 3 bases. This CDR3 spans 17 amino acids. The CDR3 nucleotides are TGTGCCAGCAGTGAAACAACAGGGGGCTACGCCAATCAGCCCCAGCATTTT. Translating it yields CASSETTGGYANQPQHF.